The next 14 T cell receptor beta chains were all read from a single sample in a study of graft-versus-host responses after intestinal transplantation. TCRdb's copy holds only in-frame clones and misses some; the assay was immunoSEQ multiplex PCR. Seen here are some 88,000 clones, approximately 94% observed once, and the top ten hold roughly 2%. Antigens for these TCRs are unknown. The material sequenced was unstimulated CD8+ T cells sorted from spleen or lymph node cells, taken before intestinal transplant. All receptors come from a human donor who received an intestinal transplant.

The chain uses TRBV14 and TRBJ1-1, with a possible D match to TRBD1 (5 bases). The length of the CDR3 is 14 residues. With 1 base removed from V and 6 bases from J, the gap between germline ends came to 12 bases. CDR1 and CDR2 from the germline V gene are SGHDN and FVKESK. CDR3 DNA sequence: TGTGCCAGCAGCCAAGGGAAGGGGTGGGCTGAAGCTTTCTTT. Protein: CASSQGKGWAEAFF.

This clone showed up just once. The genes are TRBV27 and TRBJ1-2, with a weak D call TRBD1 (6 bases). Germline loops: CDR1 MNHEY, CDR2 SMNVEV (reference sequence). V shed 8 bases and J shed 5 bases, with 18 bases lying between them. The CDR3 has 14 residues. CDR3 DNA sequence: TGTGCCAGCGTTCTTATCCCTACAGGGTATGGCTACACCTTC. Protein product: CASVLIPTGYGYTF.

The rearrangement uses TRBV4-1 and TRBJ2-6, with D possibly TRBD1 on 5 matching bases. Trimming cost V 2 bases and J 2 bases, with 13 bases left between them. Germline V gene lookup returns CDR1 MGHRA and CDR2 YSYEKL. The CDR3 has 17 amino acids. The DNA for the CDR3 is TGCGCCAGCAGCCAAAGGGGCTCCGAAGCTGGGGCCAACGTCCTGACTTTC. Protein sequence: CASSQRGSEAGANVLTF.

This chain uses TRBV19 with TRBJ2-7; TRBD2 matches at 7 bases. The V gene's germline CDR1 is LNHDA and CDR2 SQIVND (reference sequence). The CDR3 is 15 amino acids. The ends lost 5 bases at V and 2 bases at J; junction bases unmatched: 9. For the CDR3, the DNA is TGTGCCAGTAGTCCCGGGCCCCGGGAGGCCTACGAGCAGTACTTC. Its translation: CASSPGPREAYEQYF.

On this clone: A read error may account for a junction end that differs from germline. The chain has TRBV5-4 and TRBJ2-7, with TRBD1 matching over 7 bases. The CDR3 length is 13 residues. Germline V gene lookup returns CDR1 SGHNT and CDR2 YYREEE (reference sequence). CDR3 in DNA: TGTGCCAGCAGCTTTGGGATAGAGGGGGCGCGGGTCTTC. Protein sequence: CASSFGIEGARVF.

This chain joins TRBV7-9 and TRBJ1-1; D is ambiguous. The V and J ends lost 4 bases and 4 bases respectively, with 13 bases between them. Germline V gives CDR1 SEHNR, CDR2 FQNEAQ (reference sequence). The CDR3 consists of 14 residues. The DNA of the CDR3 is TGTGCCAGCAGCTCCACACCGTGGGCCACTGAAGCTTTCTTT. This codes for CASSSTPWATEAFF.

This clone was seen once. V gene TRBV4-3 combines with J gene TRBJ1-1; D might be TRBD1 (6 bases). This CDR3 region has 15 residues. Trimming removed 5 bases from V and 3 bases from J, with 16 bases in between. Germline V gene data show CDR1 as LGHNA and CDR2 as YSLEER. CDR3 bases: TGCGCCAGCAGCGCGTCAGACAGGCCGGACACTGAAGCTTTCTTT. Its translation: CASSASDRPDTEAFF.

J is TRBJ2-3 and V is TRBV5-6; 7 nucleotides line up with TRBD1. Germline V gene sequence: CDR1 SGHDT, CDR2 YYEEEE. The trim removed 1 base at V and 2 bases at J, leaving 7 bases unmatched. The CDR3 length is 16 residues. The CDR3 spells CASSLSGQIFTDTQYF. DNA for the CDR3: TGTGCCAGCAGCTTGTCGGGACAGATTTTCACAGATACGCAGTATTTT.

V usage is TRBV4-3 and J usage is TRBJ2-2; 9 nucleotides align to TRBD2. The CDR3 sequence is 18 residues long. V was pared by 0 bases and J by 4 bases, with 9 bases of the junction left unmatched. From germline, CDR1 is LGHNA and CDR2 YSLEER. The CDR3 spells CASSQDSSGARRTGELFF. The CDR3, as DNA: TGCGCCAGCAGCCAAGATTCTAGCGGGGCCCGGCGCACCGGGGAGCTGTTTTTT.

The chain couples TRBV27 to TRBJ2-7; 8 nucleotides agree with TRBD1. J gave up 3 bases and V 4 bases, and 5 bases lay outside the gene matches. From germline, CDR1 is MNHEY and CDR2 SMNVEV (reference sequence). The CDR3 covers 14 residues. CDR3 nucleotides: TGTGCCAGCAGTTACCGGACAGGGAACTACGAGCAGTACTTC. Its translation is CASSYRTGNYEQYF.

This clone has a handful of counts. The chain links TRBV2 to TRBJ1-1; perhaps TRBD1 as D (6 bases). The V end was cut by 4 bases, the J end by 7 bases, with 13 bases between. Germline assignment: CDR1 SNHLY and CDR2 FYNNEI. There are 13 residues in the CDR3. The CDR3 region has the DNA TGTGCCAGCAGTGGTCACCGACAGGTTGAAGCTTTCTTT. Its translation: CASSGHRQVEAFF.

The rearrangement uses TRBV5-4 and TRBJ1-2; tentatively, D is TRBD1 (6 bases). Germline values: CDR1 SGHNT, CDR2 YYREEE (reference sequence). V was shortened by 7 bases and J by 7 bases, with 17 bases between the two germline ends. The CDR3 runs 13 residues. The CDR3 DNA reads TGTGCCAGCTCCGGGGACACGGCGGGTGGCTACACCTTC. Translating it yields CASSGDTAGGYTF.

J is TRBJ1-3 and V is TRBV7-9; the match to TRBD1 covers 7 bases. This CDR3 is built from 17 residues. Germline V lookup: CDR1 SEHNR, CDR2 FQNEAQ (reference sequence). Trimming cost V 2 bases and J 0 bases; bases outside gene matches: 7. The CDR3 is CASSLMTGPSSGNTIYF. CDR3 nucleotide sequence: TGTGCCAGCAGCTTAATGACAGGGCCTTCCTCTGGAAACACCATATATTTT.

Comment on this clone: The germline gene is not matched at one end of the junction; a read error may be the cause. Other DNA sequences in this specimen translate into the identical CDR3. The gene calls are TRBV19 and TRBJ1-1, with 7 positions matching TRBD1. Per the germline V gene, CDR1 is LNHDA and CDR2 is SQIVND (reference sequence). The CDR3 consists of 14 residues. CDR3 amino acids: CASRKQGDGTEAFF. The CDR3 DNA sequence: TGTGCCAGTAGAAAGCAGGGGGATGGCACTGAGGCTTTCTTT.